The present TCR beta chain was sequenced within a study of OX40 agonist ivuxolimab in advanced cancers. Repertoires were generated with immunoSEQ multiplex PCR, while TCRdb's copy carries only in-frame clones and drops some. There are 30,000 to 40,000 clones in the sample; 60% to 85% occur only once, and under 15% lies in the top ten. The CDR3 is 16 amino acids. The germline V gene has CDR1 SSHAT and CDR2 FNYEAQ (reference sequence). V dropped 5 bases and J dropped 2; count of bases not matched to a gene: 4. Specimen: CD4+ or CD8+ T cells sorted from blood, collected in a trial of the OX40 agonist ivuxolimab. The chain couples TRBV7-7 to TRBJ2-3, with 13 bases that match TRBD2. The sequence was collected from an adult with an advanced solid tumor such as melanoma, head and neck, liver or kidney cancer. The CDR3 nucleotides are TGTGCCAGCAGCGCGGGACTAGCGGGACTCACAGATACGCAGTATTTT. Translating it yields CASSAGLAGLTDTQYF.